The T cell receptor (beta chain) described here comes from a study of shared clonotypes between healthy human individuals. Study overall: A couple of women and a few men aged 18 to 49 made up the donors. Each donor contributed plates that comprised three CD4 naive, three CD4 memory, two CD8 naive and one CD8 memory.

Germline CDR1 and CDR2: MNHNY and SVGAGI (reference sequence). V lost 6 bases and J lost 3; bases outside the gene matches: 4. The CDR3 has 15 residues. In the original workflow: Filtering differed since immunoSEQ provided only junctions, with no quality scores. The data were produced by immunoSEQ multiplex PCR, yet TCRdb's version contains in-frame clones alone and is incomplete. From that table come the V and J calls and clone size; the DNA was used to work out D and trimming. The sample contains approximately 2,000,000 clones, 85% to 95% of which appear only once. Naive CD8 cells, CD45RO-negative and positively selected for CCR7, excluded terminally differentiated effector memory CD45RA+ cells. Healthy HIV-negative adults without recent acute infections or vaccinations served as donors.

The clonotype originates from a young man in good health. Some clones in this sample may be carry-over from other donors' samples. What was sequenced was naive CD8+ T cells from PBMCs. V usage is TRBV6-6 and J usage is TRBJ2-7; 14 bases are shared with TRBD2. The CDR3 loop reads CASSRLAGGHYEQYF. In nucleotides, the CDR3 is TGTGCCAGCAGCCGACTAGCGGGAGGGCACTACGAGCAGTACTTC.